This record concerns one T cell receptor beta chain sequence. A read error may explain this, as a much larger clone is one base away. Germline CDR1 reads MGHDK; CDR2 reads SYGVNS. The CDR3 totals 11 residues. TCRdb fed the 5' RACE reads into MiXCR, producing one record per CDR3 protein. The sample records about 350,000 distinct CDR3 sequences, about an eighth being singletons. This specimen belongs to a study of T-cell memory formation after mild COVID-19. This chain uses TRBV25-1 with TRBJ2-1, with no clear D. Sequencing used PBMCs or a T cell subset sorted from them (not recorded which). The TCR originated in a man aged 18 to 30 who had mild COVID-19 (a few samples of this study predate the infection). Cell type and time point are not known. This CDR3 is CASSRANEQLF. The CDR3 region has the DNA TGTGCCAGCAGTAGGGCGAATGAGCAGTTATTC.